The following is a TCR beta chain sequence with its context. Different DNA sequences within this sample yield the same CDR3. Some clones are missing from TCRdb's copy, which holds only in-frame ones; the method was immunoSEQ multiplex PCR. Among approximately 41,000 clones listed, about 70% were seen once. Germline V gives CDR1 LNHDA, CDR2 SQIVND (reference sequence). V was clipped by 1 base and J by 4 bases, with 8 bases between them. The CDR3 extends over 13 amino acids. Time point described: cycle 4 day 1 (C4D1), after six to seven weeks of nivolumab. Every single patient, without exception, relapsed after autologous stem cell transplantation, and brentuximab vedotin exposure varied. The study recorded best responses of complete response, partial response or progressive disease. The data stem from a study of PD-1 blockade in classical Hodgkin lymphoma.

Here the sequenced sample was peripheral blood mononuclear cells (PBMCs), taken before the fourth cycle of nivolumab. This chain connects TRBV19 to TRBJ2-7; D possibly corresponds to TRBD2 (6 bases). The TCR was taken from a human donor with classical Hodgkin lymphoma. CDR3 protein: CASSIAGGYEQYF. The CDR3 DNA reads TGTGCCAGTAGTATAGCCGGGGGTTACGAGCAGTACTTC.